The 21 T cell receptor beta chains listed next were all sequenced from one sample in a study of cytomegalovirus exposure and HLA in healthy donors. The PCR had 60 Vbeta and 13 Jbeta primers. Data came from immunoSEQ multiplex PCR; TCRdb stores just in-frame clones and leaves some out. The table lists around 140,000 clones, approximately 84% of them singletons. The source material was PBMCs. The receptors were gathered from an older woman in good health and CMV-seropositive.

V and J are TRBV7-2 and TRBJ2-7; possible D gene TRBD2, 6 bases. The CDR3 covers 15 residues. V lost 5 bases, J lost 3 bases, and 17 bases lay in between. Germline V gives CDR1 SGHTA, CDR2 FQGNSA. CDR3 in DNA: TGTGCCAGCAGCCCCTGGGCCGGGAGCTACTACGAGCAGTACTTC. It specifies CASSPWAGSYYEQYF.

This clone was detected a few times. One junction end does not reproduce the germline sequence, and a read error may be involved. CDR3 sequence (DNA): TGTGCCAGCAGTCCTCAATGGGACAGGTTACACTTC. Protein sequence: CASSPQWDRLHF. The V gene is TRBV27, the J gene TRBJ2-7; TRBD1 aligns across 8 bases. The CDR3 covers 12 residues. Germline lookup yields CDR1 MNHEY and CDR2 SMNVEV (reference sequence).

The genes are TRBV29-1 and TRBJ1-2; 7 positions match TRBD1. The trim removed 3 bases at V and 7 bases at J, leaving 11 bases unmatched. CDR1 is SQVTM and CDR2 is ANQGSEA in the germline V gene. The CDR3 spans 14 residues. The CDR3 region has the DNA TGCAGCGTTGATGTGAACAGGGGAGAGGGTGGCTACACCTTC. Protein sequence: CSVDVNRGEGGYTF.

The gene calls are TRBV5-1 and TRBJ2-7; 9 bases align to TRBD2. CDR1 and CDR2 (germline): SGHRS, YFSETQ. With 4 bases clipped from V and 6 bases from J, the junction kept 8 bases outside the gene matches. This CDR3 region has 14 residues. The CDR3 here is CASSEAGGPSEQYF. CDR3 nucleotide sequence: TGCGCCAGCAGCGAGGCGGGAGGGCCGAGCGAGCAGTACTTC.

The V call is TRBV7-3, the J call TRBJ2-1, with D perhaps matching TRBD2 (7 bases). Trimming took 2 bases from V and 4 from J, leaving 21 bases between them. CDR3 length equals 18 residues. CDR1 SGHTA and CDR2 FQGTGA come from the germline V gene. The CDR3, as DNA: TGTGCCAGCAGCTTATCCGGGGGGCGATTCGGGGATTACAATGAGCAGTTCTTC. Its translation: CASSLSGGRFGDYNEQFF.

V usage is TRBV28 and J usage is TRBJ1-1; D perhaps matches TRBD1 (5 bases). The germline gives CDR1 MDHEN, CDR2 SYDVKM. The CDR3 covers 13 residues. Trimming removed 7 bases from V and 2 bases from J, with 11 bases in between. CDR3 sequence: CASTLGHNTEAFF. The CDR3 coding sequence is TGTGCCAGCACCCTCGGACACAACACTGAAGCTTTCTTT. Variable domain in full (rest from reference TRBV28 and TRBJ1-1): DVKVTQSSRYLVKRTGEKVFLECVQDMDHENMFWYRQDPGLGLRLIYFSYDVKMKEKGDIPEGYSVSREKKERFSLILESASTNQTSMYLCASTLGHNTEAFFGQGTRLTVV.

In this sample, this clone turned up a few times. The rearrangement links TRBV5-8 to TRBJ2-3; D is possibly TRBD2 (5 bases). The CDR3 consists of 16 residues. Trimming took off 2 bases at V and 0 bases at J, with 13 bases between the two ends. Germline CDR1 reads SGHTS; CDR2 reads YDEGEE. The CDR3 is CASSFGIGTSTDTQYF. In nucleotides, the CDR3 is TGTGCCAGCAGCTTCGGGATCGGAACTAGCACAGATACGCAGTATTTT.

The chain has TRBV7-8 and TRBJ2-7; TRBD2 agrees at 11 bases. V was pared by 4 bases and J by 2 bases, with 7 bases of the junction left unmatched. This CDR3 has 16 residues. Germline V gene lookup returns CDR1 SGHVS and CDR2 FQNEAQ. The CDR3 region has the DNA TGTGCCAGCAGCTCTCCCGGGACTAGCGGAACCTACGAGCAGTACTTC. Protein sequence: CASSSPGTSGTYEQYF. Supplemented by reference TRBV7-8 and TRBJ2-7, the full variable domain reads GAGVSQSPRYKVAKRGQDVALRCDPISGHVSLFWYQQALGQGPEFLTYFQNEAQLDKSGLPSDRFFAERPEGSVSTLKIQRTQQEDSAVYLCASSSPGTSGTYEQYFGPGTRLTVT.

V and J are TRBV2 and TRBJ2-7, with 9 bases lining up with TRBD1. This CDR3 is 14 amino acids long. The ends lost 6 bases at V and 1 base at J; junction bases unmatched: 4. Germline CDR1 SNHLY, CDR2 FYNNEI. In DNA, the CDR3 is TGTGCCAGCAGAGACAGGGGGGGGTCCTACGAGCAGTACTTC. Protein product: CASRDRGGSYEQYF. The whole variable domain, filled in from reference TRBV2 and TRBJ2-7, reads EPEVTQTPSHQVTQMGQEVILRCVPISNHLYFYWYRQILGQKVEFLVSFYNNEISEKSEIFDDQFSVERPDGSNFTLKIRSTKLEDSAMYFCASRDRGGSYEQYFGPGTRLTVT.

This chain joins TRBV10-3 and TRBJ2-1; 8 bases align to TRBD2. The length of the CDR3 is 14 residues. The germline V gene has CDR1 ENHRY and CDR2 SYGVKD. V was clipped by 8 bases and J by 5 bases; unmatched bases: 8. CDR3 in DNA: TGTGCCATCGCTGTGACTAGCGAGAACAATGAGCAGTTCTTC. Protein product: CAIAVTSENNEQFF.

V gene TRBV6-1 combines with J gene TRBJ2-7, with TRBD1 identical over 12 bases. Germline V gene lookup returns CDR1 MNHNS and CDR2 SASEGT. Germline trimming cut 4 bases from V and 7 bases from J; bases unmatched to any gene: 8. CDR3 size: 15 residues. CDR3 DNA sequence: TGTGCCAGCAGTGCTCCGGGACAGGGGGCGCGTGAGCAGTACTTC. This translates into CASSAPGQGAREQYF.

The CDR3 is CASSGGRRGNEKLFF. The CDR3, as DNA: TGTGCCAGCAGCGGGGGACGGAGGGGAAATGAAAAACTGTTTTTT. The V gene is TRBV5-4, the J gene TRBJ1-4; D might be TRBD1 (5 bases). V gave up 4 bases and J gave up 5 bases, with 15 bases separating them. The CDR3 is 15 amino acids. Germline V lookup: CDR1 SGHNT, CDR2 YYREEE (reference sequence).

Only a few counts were recorded for this clone. The genes are TRBV6-1 and TRBJ2-1, with 8 bases aligning to TRBD1. Losses at the gene ends were 2 bases for V and 7 bases for J; bases not matched to a gene: 10. The CDR3 runs to 16 residues. CDR1 MNHNS and CDR2 SASEGT come from the germline V gene. CDR3 in amino acids: CASSEFNGQGWNEQFF. CDR3 coding DNA: TGTGCCAGCAGTGAATTTAATGGACAGGGATGGAATGAGCAGTTCTTC.

The V call is TRBV6-5, the J call TRBJ1-4, with 8 nucleotides matching TRBD1. Germline V lookup: CDR1 MNHEY, CDR2 SVGAGI. The trim removed 0 bases at V and 8 bases at J, leaving 5 bases unmatched. The CDR3 length is 15 residues. This CDR3 reads CASSYSAGGREKLFF. The DNA for the CDR3 is TGTGCCAGCAGTTACTCAGCAGGGGGCAGGGAAAAACTGTTTTTT.

The chain is built from TRBV6-1 and TRBJ1-5, with 10 positions matching TRBD1. Germline CDR1 and CDR2: MNHNS and SASEGT. V dropped 7 bases and J dropped 0; count of bases not matched to a gene: 9. The CDR3 loop spans 17 amino acids. The chain's CDR3 is CASTEDRGEYSNQPQHF. The CDR3 nucleotides read TGTGCCAGCACTGAGGACAGGGGGGAGTATAGCAATCAGCCCCAGCATTTT.

The chain uses TRBV19 and TRBJ1-1; 7 bases agree with TRBD1. CDR3 length: 14 amino acids. CDR1 and CDR2 (germline): LNHDA, SQIVND (reference sequence). V lost 7 bases and J lost 0; bases outside the gene matches: 5. This CDR3 reads CASIRGHLNTEAFF. CDR3 DNA: TGTGCCAGTATAAGGGGGCATTTGAACACTGAAGCTTTCTTT.

The CDR3 loop is CASSLIRGLDQPQHF. For the CDR3, the DNA is TGTGCCAGCAGTTTAATCAGGGGGCTAGATCAGCCCCAGCATTTT. The rearrangement uses TRBV28 and TRBJ1-5; 8 positions agree with TRBD1. This CDR3 contains 15 residues. The trim removed 2 bases at V and 5 bases at J, leaving 5 bases unmatched. CDR1 is MDHEN and CDR2 is SYDVKM in the germline V gene. Full variable domain (missing parts from reference TRBV28 and TRBJ1-5): DVKVTQSSRYLVKRTGEKVFLECVQDMDHENMFWYRQDPGLGLRLIYFSYDVKMKEKGDIPEGYSVSREKKERFSLILESASTNQTSMYLCASSLIRGLDQPQHFGDGTRLSIL.

J is TRBJ1-5 and V is TRBV7-8; 10 nucleotides align to TRBD1. CDR1 is SGHVS, CDR2 FQNEAQ, per germline. CDR3 length: 14 amino acids. The V segment lost 5 bases and the J segment 6 bases; nucleotides outside the gene matches: 4. CDR3 coding DNA: TGTGCCAGCAGCCGACAGGGGGCCGTTCAGCCCCAGCATTTT. Translated, it gives CASSRQGAVQPQHF.

V is TRBV15 and J is TRBJ2-7; D ambiguous. CDR1 is LNHNV and CDR2 is YYDKDF in the germline V gene (reference sequence). The length of the CDR3 is 14 residues. Trimming removed 3 bases from V and 4 bases from J, with 13 bases in between. The CDR3 DNA is TGTGCCACCAGCAGTTCTAGAGAGGCGTACGAGCAGTACTTC. Its translation is CATSSSREAYEQYF.

CDR3 nucleotides: TGTGCCAGCAGCGTAGTCTCTAGCGGCGATGAGCAGTTCTTC. Translating it yields CASSVVSSGDEQFF. J is TRBJ2-1 and V is TRBV9, with TRBD2 matching 7 bases. Germline trimming cut 0 bases from V and 8 bases from J; bases unmatched to any gene: 5. CDR3 length equals 14 residues. Germline CDR1 and CDR2: SGDLS and YYNGEE.

J is TRBJ2-3 and V is TRBV28; TRBD2 matches at 8 bases. The CDR3 runs 14 residues. Trimming cost V 5 bases and J 2 bases; bases outside gene matches: 3. Germline V gene sequence: CDR1 MDHEN, CDR2 SYDVKM. The CDR3 DNA sequence: TGTGCCAGCAGTCCTAGCGGGTCCACAGATACGCAGTATTTT. This gives the protein CASSPSGSTDTQYF.